Below are 32 T cell receptor beta chains sequenced from a single sample in a study of T-cell memory formation after mild COVID-19. TCRdb reprocessed the 5' RACE reads with MiXCR, giving one entry per CDR3 protein. The profile shows 350,000 or so distinct CDR3 sequences, 10% to 15% of them singletons. The sample comprised PBMCs or a T cell subset sorted from them (not recorded which). The receptors were sampled from a man aged 18 to 30 who had mild COVID-19 (a few samples of this study predate the infection). Cell type and time point are not known.

V is TRBV19 and J is TRBJ1-6; 10 bases map to TRBD1. The V gene's germline CDR1 is LNHDA and CDR2 SQIVND (reference sequence). V shed 3 bases and J 10 bases; nucleotides not matched to a gene: 3. There are 14 residues in the CDR3. The chain's CDR3 is CASSIGTGASPLHF. CDR3 sequence (DNA): TGTGCCAGTAGTATTGGGACAGGGGCCTCACCCCTCCACTTT. The full variable domain, completed using reference TRBV19 and TRBJ1-6, is DGGITQSPKYLFRKEGQNVTLSCEQNLNHDAMYWYRQDPGQGLRLIYYSQIVNDFQKGDIAEGYSVSREKKESFPLTVTSAQKNPTAFYLCASSIGTGASPLHFGNGTRLTVT.

This clonotype has a count of ten or more. This chain connects TRBV9 to TRBJ1-6, with 8 bases lining up with TRBD1. The CDR3 has 13 amino acids. Germline V gene lookup returns CDR1 SGDLS and CDR2 YYNGEE. Unmatched junction bases numbered 2, after V lost 4 bases and J lost 8 bases. The CDR3 protein is CASSHRGDSPLHF. The CDR3 coding sequence is TGTGCCAGCAGCCACAGGGGGGATTCACCCCTCCACTTT.

This clonotype was seen repeatedly, ten times or more. This chain links TRBV5-5 with TRBJ1-1; no clear D. CDR1 and CDR2 (germline): SGHKS, YYEKEE (reference sequence). This CDR3 is 15 amino acids long. The ends were cut back, 0 bases at V and 0 bases at J, with 9 bases in the middle. The CDR3 DNA reads TGTGCCAGCAGCTTGGCCTTCAACATGAACACTGAAGCTTTCTTT. This encodes CASSLAFNMNTEAFF.

The V gene is TRBV15, the J gene TRBJ2-1; tentative D call: TRBD1 (5 bases). With 1 base removed from V and 2 bases from J, the gap between germline ends came to 12 bases. The CDR3 has 16 residues. Germline V gene lookup returns CDR1 LNHNV and CDR2 YYDKDF (reference sequence). CDR3 DNA sequence: TGTGCCACCAGCAGAGGACGGCAGGGTCCCTACAATGAGCAGTTCTTC. This translates into CATSRGRQGPYNEQFF.

J is TRBJ2-2 and V is TRBV7-2, with TRBD2 as a possible D gene (6 bases). Trimming removed 7 bases at V and 4 bases at J, with 16 bases between. The germline V gene encodes CDR1 SGHTA and CDR2 FQGNSA. The CDR3 covers 15 residues. The CDR3 loop reads CASTSRGLGTGELFF. The CDR3 DNA reads as TGTGCCAGCACCTCTAGGGGACTGGGCACCGGGGAGCTGTTTTTT.

This clonotype was seen more than once but under ten times. This chain uses TRBV7-9 with TRBJ2-3; the D is unclear. With 5 bases removed from V and 4 bases from J, the gap between germline ends came to 7 bases. The CDR3 covers 12 residues. Germline lookup yields CDR1 SEHNR and CDR2 FQNEAQ (reference sequence). DNA of the CDR3: TGTGCCAGCAGCGCCTACCCAGATACGCAGTATTTT. This translates into CASSAYPDTQYF.

The chain links TRBV6-2 or TRBV6-3 to TRBJ2-2, with 9 bases aligning to TRBD1. Per the germline V gene, CDR1 is MNHEY and CDR2 is SVGEGT. This CDR3 spans 16 amino acids. V lost 6 bases to trimming and J lost 2 bases; unmatched junction nucleotides: 7. DNA of the CDR3: TGTGCCAGCAGGATTCCGGGACAGGGTAACACCGGGGAGCTGTTTTTT. The encoded protein is CASRIPGQGNTGELFF.

This clonotype has at least ten counts. This chain links TRBV24-1 with TRBJ2-1; 9 nucleotides agree with TRBD1. The CDR3 runs 12 residues. Germline values: CDR1 KGHDR, CDR2 SFDVKD. The CDR3 bases are TGTGCTACCGGGACAGGGCACAATGAGCAGTTCTTC. Protein: CATGTGHNEQFF.

The chain is built from TRBV7-3 and TRBJ2-3; D gene ambiguous. Germline lookup yields CDR1 SGHTA and CDR2 FQGTGA. V was shortened by 4 bases and J by 5 bases, with 10 bases between the two germline ends. This CDR3 is 13 amino acids long. The CDR3 sequence is CASSSLSRDTQYF. CDR3 DNA sequence: TGTGCCAGCAGCTCTCTCAGTAGAGATACGCAGTATTTT.

This clonotype was observed at least ten times. V is TRBV7-2 and J is TRBJ1-2, with 8 bases fitting TRBD1. The V gene's germline CDR1 is SGHTA and CDR2 FQGNSA. The V and J ends lost 4 bases and 4 bases, in that order; junction bases with no gene match: 14. The CDR3 is made up of 17 amino acids. Here the CDR3 reads CASSSLRTGGRGYGYTF. The CDR3 bases are TGTGCCAGCAGCTCGCTACGCACAGGGGGGAGGGGCTATGGCTACACCTTC. Full variable domain (rest looked up from reference TRBV7-2 and TRBJ1-2): GAGVSQSPSNKVTEKGKDVELRCDPISGHTALYWYRQSLGQGLEFLIYFQGNSAPDKSGLPSDRFSAERTGGSVSTLTIQRTQQEDSAVYLCASSSLRTGGRGYGYTFGSGTRLTVV.

This clonotype was observed at least ten times. The V and J genes are TRBV5-1 and TRBJ2-6; maybe TRBD1 (6 bases). Per the germline V gene, CDR1 is SGHRS and CDR2 is YFSETQ. The CDR3 is 15 amino acids. V was cut by 2 bases and J by 7 bases, with 13 bases left in between. The CDR3 nucleotides read TGCGCCAGCAGCTTAACCACAGGGAGCGCCAACGTCCTGACTTTC. Protein sequence: CASSLTTGSANVLTF.

This chain connects TRBV7-2 to TRBJ2-2, with D perhaps matching TRBD1 (6 bases). Between the trimmed V and J ends, which lost 3 bases and 3 bases, there was a span of 11 bases. The CDR3 is 15 amino acids. Per the germline V gene, CDR1 is SGHTA and CDR2 is FQGNSA. This CDR3 is CASSFDRLHTGELFF. CDR3 DNA sequence: TGTGCCAGCAGCTTCGACAGGCTTCACACCGGGGAGCTGTTTTTT.

The V and J genes are TRBV19 and TRBJ1-1; D gene ambiguous. Germline V gives CDR1 LNHDA, CDR2 SQIVND (reference sequence). The CDR3 is 14 residues long. The V end was cut by 3 bases, the J end by 2 bases, with 10 bases between. The CDR3 DNA sequence: TGTGCCAGTAGTATTTTTTACAGTAACACTGAAGCTTTCTTT. Translation gives CASSIFYSNTEAFF. Based on the CDR3 plus reference TRBV19 and TRBJ1-1, the full variable domain is DGGITQSPKYLFRKEGQNVTLSCEQNLNHDAMYWYRQDPGQGLRLIYYSQIVNDFQKGDIAEGYSVSREKKESFPLTVTSAQKNPTAFYLCASSIFYSNTEAFFGQGTRLTVV.

This clonotype was seen only a few times. The chain joins TRBV2 to TRBJ2-1; TRBD2 might be the D (6 bases). In germline, CDR1 is SNHLY, CDR2 FYNNEI. V shed 6 bases and J shed 0 bases, with 9 bases lying between them. CDR3 size: 14 residues. In DNA form, the CDR3 reads TGTGCCAGCAGCGGGAGCAGCTCCTACAATGAGCAGTTCTTC. Its translation is CASSGSSSYNEQFF.

In its sample, this clonotype was seen a few times. V gene TRBV6-1 combines with J gene TRBJ2-7; the D gene is possibly TRBD1 (6 bases). From germline, CDR1 is MNHNS and CDR2 SASEGT. Between the trimmed V and J ends, which lost 6 bases and 3 bases, there was a span of 24 bases. This CDR3 has 17 amino acids. The CDR3 loop is CASSRGYTHRVGYEQYV. CDR3 sequence (DNA): TGTGCCAGCAGCCGGGGCTACACCCACAGGGTCGGCTACGAGCAGTACGTC.

The V gene is TRBV5-1, the J gene TRBJ2-3; tentative D call: TRBD2 (6 bases). The germline CDR1 and CDR2 sequences are SGHRS and YFSETQ. The V end was cut by 2 bases, the J end by 6 bases, with 13 bases between. The CDR3 runs to 14 residues. This chain's CDR3 is CASSFGREADTQYF. The CDR3 bases are TGCGCCAGCAGCTTTGGCAGGGAGGCGGATACGCAGTATTTT.

This chain links TRBV12-3 or TRBV12-4 with TRBJ1-5; tentatively, D is TRBD1 (5 bases). The CDR3 is 13 amino acids. V lost 4 bases and J 6 bases, leaving 10 bases between the germline ends. The CDR3 is CASSWQGLQPQHF. The CDR3 DNA is TGTGCCAGCAGTTGGCAGGGTCTTCAGCCCCAGCATTTT.

This clonotype was counted between two and nine times. The CDR3 protein is CSARLAGGYEQFF. CDR3 sequence (DNA): TGCAGTGCTAGACTAGCGGGGGGTTATGAGCAGTTCTTC. The chain has TRBV20-1 and TRBJ2-1; TRBD2 matches at 11 bases. The germline V gene encodes CDR1 DFQATT and CDR2 SNEGSKA (reference sequence). CDR3 length: 13 residues. The V segment lost 2 bases and the J segment 8 bases; nucleotides outside the gene matches: 2.

The CDR3 coding sequence is TGTGCCAGTAGCTCGGGACAGGGGGCACTCGGCTACACCTTC. As protein: CASSSGQGALGYTF. The chain is built from TRBV19 and TRBJ1-2; TRBD1 matches 12 bases. CDR3 size: 14 residues. Germline lookup yields CDR1 LNHDA and CDR2 SQIVND (reference sequence). Trimming at V came to 6 bases and at J to 8 bases, leaving 7 bases not matched to a gene.

The chain is built from TRBV5-1 and TRBJ2-3; maybe TRBD1 (6 bases). V lost 1 base and J 2 bases, leaving 8 bases between the germline ends. Per germline, CDR1 SGHRS and CDR2 YFSETQ. This CDR3 has 14 amino acids. DNA of the CDR3: TGCGCCAGCAGCTTGCGACAGGCCACAGATACGCAGTATTTT. It codes for CASSLRQATDTQYF.

The chain employs TRBV6-2 or TRBV6-3 and TRBJ1-1; 7 bases agree with TRBD1. Unmatched junction bases numbered 9, after V lost 6 bases and J lost 5 bases. The CDR3 has 14 amino acids. CDR1 is MNHEY, CDR2 SVGEGT, per germline. The CDR3 loop reads CASSQGGAWTEAFF. DNA for the CDR3: TGTGCCAGCAGCCAGGGGGGGGCTTGGACTGAAGCTTTCTTT.

The DNA for the CDR3 is TGCGCCAGCAGTGACCTGGGCACAGATACGCAGTATTTT. Its protein product is CASSDLGTDTQYF. The rearrangement uses TRBV5-1 and TRBJ2-3; D not certain. The CDR3 has 13 residues. Trimming left V 5 bases short and J 1 base short, with 8 bases between. Germline CDR1 and CDR2: SGHRS and YFSETQ.

This rearrangement joins TRBV18 to TRBJ1-1, with a possible D match to TRBD1 (6 bases). Germline V gene sequence: CDR1 KGHSH, CDR2 LQKENI. V gave up 5 bases and J gave up 10 bases, with 20 bases separating them. This CDR3 has 14 residues. The CDR3 region is CASSANRQAYGAFF. The CDR3 nucleotides are TGTGCCAGCTCAGCAAATCGACAGGCTTATGGAGCTTTCTTT.

The chain recombines TRBV7-3 with TRBJ1-1, with D hard to call. Germline CDR1 reads SGHTA; CDR2 reads FQGTGA. CDR3 length equals 16 residues. V lost 5 bases to trimming and J lost 5 bases, with 21 bases between them. The CDR3 nucleotides read TGTGCCAGCAGCGTAAACGCCGGGCTCCGAGGAACTGAAGCTTTCTTT. This translates into CASSVNAGLRGTEAFF.

The chain links TRBV6-6 to TRBJ2-7; 11 nucleotides agree with TRBD2. Germline V gene lookup returns CDR1 MNHNY and CDR2 SVGAGI (reference sequence). The CDR3 is made up of 15 amino acids. V was pared by 6 bases and J by 4 bases, with 8 bases of the junction left unmatched. CDR3: CASSRGLAERYEQYF. Here the CDR3 DNA reads TGTGCCAGCAGCCGGGGACTAGCGGAGAGGTACGAGCAGTACTTC.

V and J are TRBV11-2 and TRBJ2-3, with a weak D call TRBD2 (6 bases). Trimming stripped 6 bases from V and 2 bases from J, with 12 bases between. This CDR3 comprises 14 residues. Germline CDR1 and CDR2: SGHAT and FQNNGV. The CDR3 DNA follows: TGTGCCAGCAGTCGGGACTTCGACACAGATACGCAGTATTTT. This encodes CASSRDFDTDTQYF.

The V gene is TRBV4-3, the J gene TRBJ1-1; D not resolved. The V end lost 0 bases, the J end lost 5 bases, and 13 bases lay between the germline ends. The CDR3 is 15 amino acids. Germline V gene data show CDR1 as LGHNA and CDR2 as YSLEER. CDR3 protein: CASSQDPGVGTEAFF. The CDR3 nucleotides are TGCGCCAGCAGCCAAGATCCCGGGGTGGGTACTGAAGCTTTCTTT.

The chain's CDR3 is CASSHRGHEQFF. The DNA of the CDR3 is TGTGCCAGCAGCCATCGGGGCCATGAGCAGTTCTTC. The chain recombines TRBV7-9 with TRBJ2-1, with D perhaps assigned TRBD1 or TRBD2 (5 bases each). Germline lookup yields CDR1 SEHNR and CDR2 FQNEAQ (reference sequence). The V end lost 5 bases, the J end lost 8 bases, and 10 bases lay between the germline ends. This CDR3 is built from 12 residues.

This clonotype was counted between two and nine times. The chain has TRBV12-3 or TRBV12-4 and TRBJ2-4; D tentatively reads TRBD1 or TRBD2 (6 bases each). The CDR3 length is 16 residues. Trimming removed 0 bases from V and 5 bases from J, with 14 bases in between. The CDR3 protein is CASSLALGGIQNIQYF. CDR3 sequence (DNA): TGTGCCAGCAGTTTAGCGCTGGGGGGCATCCAAAACATTCAGTACTTC.

This clonotype appeared many times. The chain uses TRBV11-2 and TRBJ1-1; D is unresolved. Looked up from germline, CDR1 is SGHAT and CDR2 is FQNNGV. Trimming stripped 7 bases from V and 4 bases from J, with 13 bases between. The CDR3 covers 13 residues. CDR3 nucleotides: TGTGCCAGCAAAGAGACACCTCCCACTGAAGCTTTCTTT. Its protein is CASKETPPTEAFF.

The chain has TRBV5-1 and TRBJ1-1; the D gene is possibly TRBD1 (5 bases). Looked up from germline, CDR1 is SGHRS and CDR2 is YFSETQ. V dropped 5 bases and J dropped 0 bases, with 17 bases sitting between them. The CDR3 sequence is 16 residues long. CDR3 protein: CASSSLRGAMNTEAFF. The CDR3 DNA sequence: TGCGCCAGCAGTAGCTTGAGAGGGGCGATGAACACTGAAGCTTTCTTT.

This clonotype came up a few times. The rearrangement links TRBV2 to TRBJ2-5, with D hard to call. Germline CDR1 and CDR2: SNHLY and FYNNEI. This CDR3 has 12 amino acids. Trimming took off 2 bases at V and 4 bases at J, with 5 bases between the two ends. The CDR3 bases are TGTGCCAGCAGTGAAAGGAGAGAGACCCAGTACTTC. This codes for CASSERRETQYF. The variable domain in full, completed from reference TRBV2 and TRBJ2-5, reads EPEVTQTPSHQVTQMGQEVILRCVPISNHLYFYWYRQILGQKVEFLVSFYNNEISEKSEIFDDQFSVERPDGSNFTLKIRSTKLEDSAMYFCASSERRETQYFGPGTRLLVL.